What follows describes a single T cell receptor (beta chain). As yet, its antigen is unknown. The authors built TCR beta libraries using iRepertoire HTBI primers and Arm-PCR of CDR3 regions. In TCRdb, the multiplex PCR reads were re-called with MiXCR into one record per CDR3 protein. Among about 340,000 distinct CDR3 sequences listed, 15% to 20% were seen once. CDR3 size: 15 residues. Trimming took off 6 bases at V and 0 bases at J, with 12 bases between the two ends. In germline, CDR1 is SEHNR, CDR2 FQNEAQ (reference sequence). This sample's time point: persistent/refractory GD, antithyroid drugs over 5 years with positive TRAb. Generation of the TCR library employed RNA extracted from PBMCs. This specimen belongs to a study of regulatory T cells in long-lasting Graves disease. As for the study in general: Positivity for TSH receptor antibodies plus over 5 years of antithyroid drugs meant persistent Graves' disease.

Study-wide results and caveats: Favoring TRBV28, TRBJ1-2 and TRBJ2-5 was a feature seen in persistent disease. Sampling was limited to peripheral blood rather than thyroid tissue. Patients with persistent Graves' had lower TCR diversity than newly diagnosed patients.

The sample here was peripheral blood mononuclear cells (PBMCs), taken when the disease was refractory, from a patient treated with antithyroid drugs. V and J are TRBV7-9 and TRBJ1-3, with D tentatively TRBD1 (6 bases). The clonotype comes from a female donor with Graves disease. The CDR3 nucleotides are TGTGCCAGCAGACCTACAGGGAGCTCTGGAAACACCATATATTTT. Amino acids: CASRPTGSSGNTIYF.